These T cell receptor beta chains were read from a single sample in a study of blood T cell repertoires in COVID-19. Produced via immunoSEQ multiplex PCR; TCRdb's table is partial and in-frame only. The sample has approximately 260,000 clones, roughly 90% seen once. Sequencing was performed on PBMCs or T cells enriched from blood (not recorded which). The receptors here all came from a woman aged 55-70 years who had recovered from COVID-19. CDR3s include the opening cysteine and the closing phenylalanine or tryptophan. The order of the fields is V gene, J gene, clone size, D gene, CDR3 DNA, CDR3 protein. D genes are given only for firm matches. Some rows have no size entry. The others give once, few or many, or a class for an expanded clone.

TRBV7-2	TRBJ2-1	.	TRBD2	TGTGCCAGCAGTCAGCCCCTAGCGGGGGGCCGATTCAATGAGCAGTTCTTC	CASSQPLAGGRFNEQFF
TRBV10-3	TRBJ2-4	.	.	TGTGCCATCAGTGAGTCCGGGGGGCTAAGAGCCGGGGCCAAAAACATTCAGTACTTC	CAISESGGLRAGAKNIQYF
TRBV6-1	TRBJ2-2	.	TRBD1	TGTGCCAGCAGTGAAGATAGAGGGGGCGGCGGGGAGCTGTTTTTT	CASSEDRGGGGELFF
TRBV24-1	TRBJ2-7	.	.	TGTGCCACCAGTGATGGGGCAGGGGTTCTATTAGGCGAGCAGTACTTC	CATSDGAGVLLGEQYF
TRBV7-8	TRBJ2-3	once	.	TGTGCCAGCAGCTCCCTTGGAAGGGGATCCCTCACAGATACGCAGTATTTT	CASSSLGRGSLTDTQYF
TRBV5-1	TRBJ1-1	.	TRBD1	TGCGCCAGCAGCCAAAGGACAGGGGCCGTCCGAGCTTTCTTT	CASSQRTGAVRAFF
TRBV5-1	TRBJ1-4	.	TRBD1	TGCGCCAGCAGCCGCGGACAGGGGCTATTGGCAACTAATGAAAAACTGTTTTTT	CASSRGQGLLATNEKLFF
TRBV11-2	TRBJ1-2	.	.	TGTGCCAGCAGGTCCTTGGGCAGACGAGCTAACTATGGCTACACCTTC	CASRSLGRRANYGYTF
TRBV28	TRBJ2-3	.	.	TGTGCCAGCATGAGCGAAAACACAGATACGCAGTATTTT	CASMSENTDTQYF
TRBV11-3	TRBJ2-2	.	.	TGTGCCTCGGAGGACTGGGACACCGGGGAGCTGTTTTTT	CASEDWDTGELFF
TRBV18	TRBJ1-2	.	.	TGTGCCAGCTCGGGGACACAGGGATTTGGCTACACCTTC	CASSGTQGFGYTF
TRBV28	TRBJ1-2	.	TRBD1	TGTGCCAGCAGGCAATGGACAGGGGCTCGCGCCTATGGCTACACCTTC	CASRQWTGARAYGYTF
TRBV5-1	TRBJ1-2	.	.	TGCGCCAGCAGCTTGGTTGCAGGGGATAACTATGGCTACACCTTC	CASSLVAGDNYGYTF
TRBV10-1	TRBJ2-7	.	.	TGCGCCAGCACCAGATACTCCTACGAGCAGTACTTC	CASTRYSYEQYF
TRBV9	TRBJ1-2	.	.	TGTGCCAGCAGCGACAGGGCTGGCTACACCTTC	CASSDRAGYTF
TRBV3-1/TRBV3-2	TRBJ1-1	.	.	TGTGCCAGCAGCCTCCTGGGGGGGCCGGTCACTGAAGCTTTCTTT	CASSLLGGPVTEAFF
TRBV21-1	TRBJ1-6	.	.	TGTGCCAGCAGTCTTGGACAGGGCCATAATTCACCCCTCCACTTT	CASSLGQGHNSPLHF
TRBV24-1	TRBJ2-7	.	TRBD1	TGTGCCACCAGTGACCCGGACAGGGTCCACGAGCAGTACTTC	CATSDPDRVHEQYF
TRBV4-1	TRBJ1-6	.	.	TGCGCCAGCAGCCCCGCCGGGACAAATAATTCACCCCTCCACTTT	CASSPAGTNNSPLHF
TRBV10-3	TRBJ1-3	.	.	TGTGCCATCGGGGACAATAAAGGAAACACCATATATTTT	CAIGDNKGNTIYF
TRBV19	TRBJ1-1	many	TRBD1	TGTGCCAGTAGTAGCCAGGGGGTTGGATCTGAAGCTTTCTTT	CASSSQGVGSEAFF
TRBV10-3	TRBJ2-3	.	TRBD1	TGTGCCATCCTGGACAGGGAAACCCCAGATACGCAGTATTTT	CAILDRETPDTQYF
TRBV29-1	TRBJ1-1	.	.	TGCAGCGTTGTGGGACAAGGGAACACTGAAGCTTTCTTT	CSVVGQGNTEAFF
TRBV28	TRBJ1-1	once	.	TGTGCCAGCAGAAATCCGGGGAGTGAAGCTTTCTTT	CASRNPGSEAFF
TRBV5-1	TRBJ2-7	.	.	TGCGCCAGCAGCCCCGAGTTCAATCCACCCTACGAGCAGTACTTC	CASSPEFNPPYEQYF
TRBV6-1	TRBJ2-1	.	.	TGTGCCAGCAGTGAAGCGCTCCTCAGGTTGGACTTGAGGCAGTTCTTC	CASSEALLRLDLRQFF
TRBV19	TRBJ1-5	.	.	TGTGCCAGTAGGCTCATGGGCAGCAATCAGCCCCAGCATTTT	CASRLMGSNQPQHF
TRBV5-1	TRBJ2-2	.	TRBD2	TGCGCCAGCAGCCCGGGGACTAGCCTTAACACCGGGGAGCTGTTTTTT	CASSPGTSLNTGELFF